Here is one T cell receptor beta chain with its context. Its specificity is not known. This specimen comes from a study of long-term antiretroviral therapy in people with HIV. Whole-study results and caveats: The study lacked data on ART adherence, viral resistance or therapy changes.

Until DNA extraction, the samples held between 1-10 million cryopreserved PBMC. A v3.0 immunoSEQ assay was performed at survey level. Libraries were prepared by immunoSEQ multiplex PCR; TCRdb keeps only in-frame clonotypes and omits some of them. This table has some 38,000 clones, 75% to 90% appearing once. Germline assignment: CDR1 MNHEY and CDR2 SVGAGI. Unmatched junction bases numbered 6, after V lost 6 bases and J lost 7 bases. The CDR3 runs to 13 residues. The sequence came from a man aged 18 to 29 with HIV. The chain carries TRBV6-5 and TRBJ2-4; 7 bases line up with TRBD1. The sample consisted of unsorted PBMCs, taken 1.5 years after starting antiretroviral therapy. The CDR3, as DNA: TGTGCCAGCAGACCCCCGGGACAGAACATTCAGTACTTC. This encodes CASRPPGQNIQYF.